This passage covers 24 T cell receptor beta chains from one sample sequenced in a study of control samples from healthy donors and cancer patients. TCRdb's table, derived via immunoSEQ multiplex PCR, lists solely in-frame clones and lacks some. The data hold 51,000 or so clones, with under 90% observed a single time. Sequenced sample: blood. These TCRs come from a man aged 70-80 years in good health.

The chain has TRBV12-3 or TRBV12-4 and TRBJ1-2; D is uncertain. The V and J ends lost 8 bases and 8 bases respectively, with 18 bases between them. The CDR3 totals 13 residues. CDR3 coding DNA: TGTGCCAGCGTTAAGGACGCTTCGATAGGCTACACCTTC. Its protein is CASVKDASIGYTF.

The chain links TRBV7-2 to TRBJ1-5; D is possibly TRBD1 (6 bases). V lost 7 bases, J lost 0 bases, and 7 bases lay in between. The CDR3 spans 13 residues. Germline CDR1 SGHTA, CDR2 FQGNSA. CDR3 loop: CASKGGSNQPQHF. The CDR3 DNA sequence: TGTGCCAGCAAGGGGGGTAGCAATCAGCCCCAGCATTTT.

This clone was detected only a few times. The rearrangement joins TRBV10-2 to TRBJ1-1; D ambiguous. Trimming cost V 2 bases and J 1 base, with 23 bases left between them. The V gene's germline CDR1 is WSHSY and CDR2 SAAADI. CDR3 length equals 19 residues. The CDR3 region has the DNA TGCGCCAGCAGTGAGACCTCAAAGTGGCTGAGACCTACGAACACTGAAGCTTTCTTT. It yields the protein CASSETSKWLRPTNTEAFF.

The chain combines TRBV5-1 with TRBJ1-3, with TRBD1 identical over 7 bases. The J segment lost 1 base and the V segment lost 3 bases, leaving 4 bases of the junction unmatched. Germline CDR1 is SGHRS and CDR2 is YFSETQ. The CDR3 has 15 amino acids. CDR3 loop: CASSSMTGSGNTIYF. CDR3 DNA: TGCGCCAGCAGCTCAATGACAGGGTCTGGAAACACCATATATTTT.

Comments on this clone: In the same sample, other DNA sequences code for this CDR3. V gene TRBV29-1 combines with J gene TRBJ1-2; 8 positions match TRBD1. V shed 6 bases and J 6 bases; nucleotides not matched to a gene: 9. This CDR3 is 13 amino acids long. Looked up from germline, CDR1 is SQVTM and CDR2 is ANQGSEA. The CDR3 spells CSVGGQGRNGYTF. For the CDR3, the DNA is TGCAGCGTAGGCGGACAGGGTCGTAATGGCTACACCTTC. Using reference TRBV29-1 and TRBJ1-2 for the parts outside the CDR3, the full variable domain is SAVISQKPSRDICQRGTSLTIQCQVDSQVTMMFWYRQQPGQSLTLIATANQGSEATYESGFVIDKFPISRPNLTFSTLTVSNMSPEDSSIYLCSVGGQGRNGYTFGSGTRLTVV.

V usage is TRBV2 and J usage is TRBJ1-2; D not resolved. The CDR3 is 12 residues long. V lost 6 bases, J lost 7 bases, and 12 bases lay in between. CDR1 is SNHLY, CDR2 FYNNEI, per germline. CDR3 sequence reads: CASSPHSSGYTF. Written as DNA, the CDR3 is TGTGCCAGCAGCCCCCATTCTTCTGGCTACACCTTC. The full variable domain, rest sourced from reference TRBV2 and TRBJ1-2, is EPEVTQTPSHQVTQMGQEVILRCVPISNHLYFYWYRQILGQKVEFLVSFYNNEISEKSEIFDDQFSVERPDGSNFTLKIRSTKLEDSAMYFCASSPHSSGYTFGSGTRLTVV.

The chain couples TRBV11-2 to TRBJ1-3; the D is unclear. Germline lookup yields CDR1 SGHAT and CDR2 FQNNGV. This CDR3 has 14 residues. Trimming removed 0 bases at V and 3 bases at J, with 6 bases between. CDR3 nucleotides: TGTGCCAGCAGCTTAGAGGGAAATGGAAACACCATATATTTT. Amino acids: CASSLEGNGNTIYF.

The V call is TRBV2, the J call TRBJ2-3; TRBD2 is a possible D gene (6 bases). CDR3 length: 15 amino acids. V was clipped by 6 bases and J by 6 bases, with 19 bases between them. CDR1 is SNHLY and CDR2 is FYNNEI in the germline V gene. The CDR3: CASSGTLGSSDTQYF. The CDR3 DNA sequence: TGTGCCAGCAGCGGGACTCTCGGGAGTTCGGATACGCAGTATTTT.

CDR3 bases: TGTGCCAGCAGCATCGGACAGGCGGCTTTCGAGCAGTACTTC. The encoded protein is CASSIGQAAFEQYF. The chain carries TRBV5-5 and TRBJ2-7; 7 bases map to TRBD1. J was trimmed by 6 bases and V by 4 bases; bases with no gene match: 10. CDR1 is SGHKS, CDR2 YYEKEE, per germline (reference sequence). The CDR3 is 14 residues long.

The CDR3: CASSDRTGVLQTQYF. The CDR3 DNA reads TGTGCCAGCAGTGATCGGACGGGGGTGCTTCAGACCCAGTACTTC. This sequence joins TRBV2 and TRBJ2-5; a possible D gene is TRBD2 (6 bases). Germline assignment: CDR1 SNHLY and CDR2 FYNNEI. V was pared by 3 bases and J by 6 bases, with 17 bases between. The CDR3 loop spans 15 amino acids.

The V gene is TRBV6-6, the J gene TRBJ2-2; D is undetermined. This CDR3 region has 15 residues. Germline loops: CDR1 MNHNY, CDR2 SVGAGI (reference sequence). Trimming took off 7 bases at V and 2 bases at J, with 14 bases between the two ends. The CDR3 reads CASTHSSRNTGELFF. The CDR3 bases are TGTGCCAGCACCCACTCGTCCAGAAACACCGGGGAGCTGTTTTTT.

The genes are TRBV28 and TRBJ1-1, with no clear D. V lost 6 bases to trimming and J lost 2 bases, with 7 bases between them. From germline, CDR1 is MDHEN and CDR2 SYDVKM. This CDR3 comprises 12 residues. The CDR3 nucleotides are TGTGCCAGCAGATGGTCCAACACTGAAGCTTTCTTT. It encodes CASRWSNTEAFF.

This clone was seen just once. This rearrangement joins TRBV29-1 to TRBJ2-5; 8 nucleotides match TRBD2. The junction had 8 bases not matched to a gene; V was cut back by 4 bases and J by 4 bases. The CDR3 is 14 amino acids. Germline CDR1 is SQVTM and CDR2 is ANQGSEA. This CDR3 is CSVAGLAGRETQYF. The CDR3 DNA follows: TGCAGCGTTGCCGGCCTAGCGGGTCGAGAGACCCAGTACTTC.

The chain joins TRBV5-1 to TRBJ2-6, with D perhaps TRBD1 (5 bases). This CDR3 comprises 16 residues. Looked up from germline, CDR1 is SGHRS and CDR2 is YFSETQ. The V end lost 4 bases, the J end lost 1 base, and 12 bases lay between the germline ends. For the CDR3, the DNA is TGCGCCAGCAGCGAGGAAGGGGTGTCTGGGGCCAACGTCCTGACTTTC. Its protein is CASSEEGVSGANVLTF.

The chain uses TRBV6-5 and TRBJ2-7, with TRBD2 identical over 8 bases. The CDR3 sequence is 15 residues long. V lost 7 bases and J lost 2; bases outside the gene matches: 10. Germline assignment: CDR1 MNHEY and CDR2 SVGAGI. The CDR3 reads CASTPAGTSAYEQYF. CDR3 bases: TGTGCCAGCACCCCAGCGGGGACTAGTGCCTACGAGCAGTACTTC.

The genes are TRBV3-1 (or the pseudogene TRBV3-2) and TRBJ1-2, with D perhaps matching TRBD1 (5 bases). V lost 0 bases to trimming and J lost 7 bases, with 15 bases between them. This CDR3 comprises 15 residues. The germline gives CDR1 LGHDT, CDR2 YNNKEL (reference sequence). CDR3 sequence: CASSQEGEGISGYTF. CDR3 bases: TGTGCCAGCAGCCAAGAAGGGGAAGGGATCTCTGGCTACACCTTC.

CDR3 in amino acids: CASSFSRGYEQYF. DNA of the CDR3: TGTGCCAGCAGCTTCAGTCGAGGATACGAGCAGTACTTC. The chain couples TRBV7-2 to TRBJ2-7; D is undetermined. This CDR3 has 13 residues. V lost 3 bases to trimming and J lost 4 bases, with 10 bases between them. Germline values: CDR1 SGHTA, CDR2 FQGNSA.

CDR3 residues: CASTGGASYNEQFF. The CDR3, as DNA: TGTGCCAGCACAGGGGGCGCATCCTACAATGAGCAGTTCTTC. The chain carries TRBV13 and TRBJ2-1; 8 bases fit TRBD1. J was trimmed by 1 base and V by 7 bases; bases with no gene match: 3. The CDR3 spans 14 residues. CDR1 and CDR2 from the germline V gene are PRHDT and FYEKMQ (reference sequence). The entire variable domain, with the rest obtained from reference TRBV13 and TRBJ2-1, is as follows: AAGVIQSPRHLIKEKRETATLKCYPIPRHDTVYWYQQGPGQDPQFLISFYEKMQSDKGSIPDRFSAQQFSDYHSELNMSSLELGDSALYFCASTGGASYNEQFFGPGTRLTVL.

A single count supports this clone. The CDR3, as DNA: TGTGCCAGCTCACCAGGGACAGGGATTAGCGAGCAGTACTTC. Its protein is CASSPGTGISEQYF. The chain combines TRBV18 with TRBJ2-7, with 9 bases lining up with TRBD1. Germline V gene sequence: CDR1 KGHSH, CDR2 LQKENI. V was clipped by 2 bases and J by 6 bases; unmatched bases: 5. The CDR3 has 14 residues.

The rearrangement uses TRBV30 and TRBJ1-5; D is perhaps TRBD1 (6 bases). Germline V CDR1 and CDR2: GTSNPN, SVGIG (reference sequence). This CDR3 comprises 14 residues. Trimming pared 1 base from V and 6 bases from J, leaving 13 bases between. The CDR3 here is CAWSAGAEGQPQHF. In DNA form, the CDR3 reads TGTGCCTGGAGTGCAGGGGCGGAGGGTCAGCCCCAGCATTTT.

This clone was found a few times. In the same sample, other DNA sequences code for this CDR3. V gene TRBV14 combines with J gene TRBJ1-4, with D possibly being TRBD1 (6 bases). The germline V gene has CDR1 SGHDN and CDR2 FVKESK. V lost 4 bases to trimming and J lost 7 bases, with 16 bases between them. This CDR3 comprises 15 residues. CDR3 in amino acids: CASSLEPGAGEKLFF. CDR3 bases: TGTGCCAGCAGCCTAGAACCAGGGGCCGGTGAAAAACTGTTTTTT. Variable domain in full (rest from reference TRBV14 and TRBJ1-4): EAGVTQFPSHSVIEKGQTVTLRCDPISGHDNLYWYRRVMGKEIKFLLHFVKESKQDESGMPNNRFLAERTGGTYSTLKVQPAELEDSGVYFCASSLEPGAGEKLFFGSGTQLSVL.

This clone showed up just a few times. The gene calls are TRBV5-1 and TRBJ2-1; D unresolved. Deletions cut 4 bases from V and 5 bases from J, with 7 bases between. CDR3 size: 12 residues. Germline values: CDR1 SGHRS, CDR2 YFSETQ. The CDR3 DNA reads TGCGCCAGCAGCGAGCAGCACAATGAGCAGTTCTTC. Its translation: CASSEQHNEQFF.

V is TRBV7-3 and J is TRBJ2-3, with D possibly matching TRBD1 (6 bases). In germline, CDR1 is SGHTA, CDR2 FQGTGA. Trimming removed 5 bases from V and 6 bases from J, with 15 bases in between. This CDR3 has 14 amino acids. This chain's CDR3 is CASSPRRQGDTQYF. CDR3 coding DNA: TGTGCCAGCAGCCCCCGACGTCAGGGGGATACGCAGTATTTT.

The chain recombines TRBV9 with TRBJ2-7; D is perhaps TRBD1 or TRBD2 (5 bases each). The CDR3 totals 15 residues. CDR1 and CDR2 from the germline V gene are SGDLS and YYNGEE. V lost 1 base and J 2 bases, leaving 13 bases between the germline ends. The CDR3 protein is CASSVRDGKTYEQYF. For the CDR3, the DNA is TGTGCCAGCAGCGTAAGGGACGGAAAAACCTACGAGCAGTACTTC.